The entry that follows covers one T cell receptor (beta chain) sequence. The data were obtained in a study of OX40 agonist ivuxolimab in advanced cancers. About the study: Patients with prior anti-PD-1, anti-PD-L1 or anti-CTLA-4 therapy were eligible; about 41% had some.

Profiling relied on immunoSEQ multiplex PCR, and the TCRdb table lists in-frame clones only, not all of them. This sample yields approximately 60,000 clones, of which roughly 84% are seen a single time; under 30% belongs to the top ten. CDR1 is SQVTM and CDR2 is ANQGSEA in the germline V gene. The CDR3 loop spans 16 amino acids. The junction had 9 bases not matched to a gene; V was cut back by 6 bases and J by 0 bases. The clonotype comes from an adult with an advanced solid tumor such as melanoma, head and neck, liver or kidney cancer. Sequencing used CD4+ or CD8+ T cells sorted from blood, obtained in a trial of the OX40 agonist ivuxolimab. The rearrangement uses TRBV29-1 and TRBJ2-1, with 9 nucleotides matching TRBD1. CDR3 nucleotide sequence: TGCAGCGTCGGAAGGGCGACAGGGGGCTCCTACAATGAGCAGTTCTTC. It translates to CSVGRATGGSYNEQFF.